This TCR beta chain was recovered during a study of CD8 T cells in Susac syndrome. With random hexamers, roughly 0.5 to 1 ug RNA was reverse transcribed. TCRdb reprocessed the immunoSEQ multiplex PCR reads via MiXCR and lists one record per CDR3 protein. The table has about 69,000 distinct CDR3 sequences, about 91% seen once. The germline V gene has CDR1 SGHVS and CDR2 FQNEAQ. Trimming pared 1 base from V and 7 bases from J, leaving 19 bases between. The length of the CDR3 is 16 residues. The TCR comes from a human donor with multiple sclerosis. Sequenced sample: CD8+ T cells from PBMCs. The rearrangement uses TRBV7-8 and TRBJ1-2; D remains unclear. In nucleotides, the CDR3 is TGTGCCAGCAGCTTAGTAACAAGGTGGGAAGCGAGTGGCTACACCTTC. It encodes CASSLVTRWEASGYTF.